The 22 T cell receptor beta chains below all came from one sample that was sequenced in a study of blood T cell repertoires in COVID-19. The protocol was immunoSEQ multiplex PCR, while the TCRdb copy is restricted to in-frame clones and leaves out a portion. Of tens of thousands of clones listed, roughly 84% were seen once; the top ten hold 5% to 6.5%. Sample: peripheral blood. The receptor source for this set is a man older than 75 in a cohort sampled during active COVID-19.

The rearrangement uses TRBV12-3 or TRBV12-4 and TRBJ1-2; perhaps TRBD1 as D (5 bases). CDR3 length: 13 amino acids. Trimming stripped 7 bases from V and 5 bases from J, with 14 bases between. In DNA form, the CDR3 reads TGTGCCAGCATCCCCGGGGGACCGTATGGCTACACCTTC. Protein product: CASIPGGPYGYTF.

The CDR3 sequence is CASSQDNRNTIYF. The DNA of the CDR3 is TGTGCCAGCAGCCAGGACAATCGAAACACCATATATTTT. The chain recombines TRBV7-3 with TRBJ1-3, with D possibly TRBD1 on 5 matching bases. The CDR3 loop spans 13 amino acids. The V and J ends lost 5 bases and 5 bases respectively, with 10 bases between them. Germline V CDR1 and CDR2: SGHTA, FQGTGA.

The chain has TRBV5-5 and TRBJ1-6; the D is unclear. The CDR3 loop spans 14 amino acids. V lost 1 base to trimming and J lost 8 bases, with 10 bases between them. CDR1 SGHKS and CDR2 YYEKEE come from the germline V gene (reference sequence). The CDR3 bases are TGTGCCAGCAGCTTGACTTCCGGTGATTCACCCCTCCACTTT. Translated: CASSLTSGDSPLHF.

This sequence joins TRBV5-1 and TRBJ1-2; TRBD1 matches at 8 bases. J gave up 7 bases and V 0 bases, and 2 bases lay outside the gene matches. The CDR3 runs 13 residues. CDR1 is SGHRS, CDR2 YFSETQ, per germline. CDR3 coding DNA: TGCGCCAGCAGCTTGGAACAGGGGGTTGGCTACACCTTC. Residues: CASSLEQGVGYTF.

Concerning this clone: Other DNA sequences within the sample encode an identical CDR3. The V gene is TRBV18, the J gene TRBJ2-1, with 7 bases aligning to TRBD2. The germline gives CDR1 KGHSH, CDR2 LQKENI. With 3 bases clipped from V and 7 bases from J, the junction kept 3 bases outside the gene matches. The CDR3 runs 13 residues. CDR3 sequence: CASSPPAGNEQFF. The DNA of the CDR3 is TGTGCCAGCTCACCCCCAGCGGGGAATGAGCAGTTCTTC.

Only one count was recorded for this clone. In the same sample, other DNA sequences code for this CDR3. The rearrangement links TRBV2 to TRBJ1-5; 8 nucleotides match TRBD1. J lost 3 bases, V lost 4 bases, and 2 bases had no gene match. CDR3 length equals 14 residues. The germline gives CDR1 SNHLY, CDR2 FYNNEI. Here the CDR3 reads CASSGQGNNQPQHF. DNA of the CDR3: TGTGCCAGCAGTGGACAGGGGAACAATCAGCCCCAGCATTTT.

The gene calls are TRBV5-1 and TRBJ1-3, with D possibly TRBD1 on 5 matching bases. There are 16 residues in the CDR3. Trimming removed 0 bases at V and 0 bases at J, with 10 bases between. Germline V gene lookup returns CDR1 SGHRS and CDR2 YFSETQ. The CDR3 reads CASSLVGGSSGNTIYF. The CDR3 DNA reads TGCGCCAGCAGCTTGGTTGGGGGGAGCTCTGGAAACACCATATATTTT.

The chain couples TRBV18 to TRBJ1-6; TRBD1 is a possible D gene (5 bases). The V gene lost 5 bases and the J gene lost 6 bases, with 14 bases spanning the gap. Germline-derived CDR1 and CDR2 are KGHSH and LQKENI. The length of the CDR3 is 15 residues. The CDR3 DNA follows: TGTGCCAGCTCAACCCAGGGTAGAACTAATTCACCCCTCCACTTT. It specifies CASSTQGRTNSPLHF.

The rearrangement links TRBV7-2 to TRBJ1-1; 12 nucleotides line up with TRBD1. Per germline, CDR1 SGHTA and CDR2 FQGNSA. This CDR3 region has 18 residues. V shed 6 bases, J shed 5 bases, and the junction held 16 bases outside the gene matches. CDR3 region: CASRGPGTGGAKGTEAFF. The CDR3, as DNA: TGTGCCAGCAGGGGGCCCGGGACAGGGGGCGCGAAAGGGACTGAAGCTTTCTTT.

The chain carries TRBV11-1 and TRBJ2-3; D gene ambiguous. Trimming removed 3 bases at V and 0 bases at J, with 7 bases between. Germline V gene lookup returns CDR1 SGHAT and CDR2 FQDESV (reference sequence). The CDR3 has 14 residues. CDR3 DNA sequence: TGTGCCAGCAGCTTCGGCGGCAGCACAGATACGCAGTATTTT. Translation: CASSFGGSTDTQYF.

The chain couples TRBV4-2 to TRBJ2-2; 8 nucleotides line up with TRBD2. The CDR3 runs to 15 residues. Germline CDR1 is LGHNA and CDR2 is YNFKEQ. Losses at the gene ends were 4 bases for V and 7 bases for J; bases not matched to a gene: 8. Written as DNA, the CDR3 is TGTGCCAGCAGCCCAACGGGGGGGCCCGGCGGGGAGCTGTTTTTT. It encodes CASSPTGGPGGELFF.

In nucleotides, the CDR3 is TGTGCCAGCAGCCCAGGGGCCCACAAAAACATTCAGTACTTC. This encodes CASSPGAHKNIQYF. The V call is TRBV3-1 (or the pseudogene TRBV3-2), the J call TRBJ2-4, with a possible D match to TRBD1 (6 bases). CDR3 size: 14 residues. Germline CDR1 reads LGHDT; CDR2 reads YNNKEL (reference sequence). V gave up 4 bases and J gave up 3 bases, with 10 bases separating them.

CDR3 nucleotide sequence: TGCGCCAGCACAATGGCGGGGGAGCCCCAAGAGACCCAGTACTTC. Translated, it gives CASTMAGEPQETQYF. The V and J genes are TRBV5-1 and TRBJ2-5, with 7 bases identical to TRBD2. The CDR3 contains 15 residues. Germline CDR1 is SGHRS and CDR2 is YFSETQ. V lost 6 bases and J lost 1; bases outside the gene matches: 9.

V gene TRBV3-1 (or the pseudogene TRBV3-2) combines with J gene TRBJ2-1; 13 bases line up with TRBD2. V gave up 4 bases and J gave up 9 bases; unmatched junction bases: 15. CDR1 LGHDT and CDR2 YNNKEL come from the germline V gene (reference sequence). CDR3 size: 18 residues. The CDR3 DNA is TGTGCCAGCAGCCCCATTCGCCGAACTAGCGGGGGGGCGAGTGAGCAGTTCTTC. Amino acids: CASSPIRRTSGGASEQFF.

This clone was seen once. The V and J genes are TRBV6-5 and TRBJ1-4; perhaps TRBD1 as D (6 bases). Trimming removed 7 bases from V and 8 bases from J, with 14 bases in between. The CDR3 is 13 amino acids. Germline-derived CDR1 and CDR2 are MNHEY and SVGAGI. The CDR3 DNA sequence: TGTGCCAGCAAGTTCCCAGGGGTCGAAAAACTGTTTTTT. It is translated as CASKFPGVEKLFF.

The rearrangement joins TRBV3-1 (or the pseudogene TRBV3-2) to TRBJ1-3, with 9 bases aligning to TRBD1. Trimming took 0 bases from V and 4 from J; bases not matched to a gene: 7. The CDR3 is made up of 17 amino acids. Per germline, CDR1 LGHDT and CDR2 YNNKEL (reference sequence). Written as DNA, the CDR3 is TGTGCCAGCAGCCAAGAGGACGTGGGACAGGGAGGAAACACCATATATTTT. Residues: CASSQEDVGQGGNTIYF.

The V and J genes are TRBV19 and TRBJ1-5; D gene uncertain. CDR1 and CDR2 from the germline V gene are LNHDA and SQIVND (reference sequence). The length of the CDR3 is 14 residues. Trimming pared 6 bases from V and 3 bases from J, leaving 12 bases between. The CDR3 reads CASREAVYNQPQHF. As DNA, the CDR3 is TGTGCCAGTAGGGAGGCCGTCTACAATCAGCCCCAGCATTTT.

The CDR3 loop reads CASSLQTGELFF. CDR3 DNA: TGCGCCAGCAGCTTGCAAACCGGGGAGCTGTTTTTT. The rearrangement joins TRBV5-1 to TRBJ2-2; D uncertain. The V end lost 1 base, the J end lost 5 bases, and 3 bases lay between the germline ends. CDR1 SGHRS and CDR2 YFSETQ come from the germline V gene. The CDR3 has 12 residues.

This clone was counted between two and nine times. The gene calls are TRBV3-1 (or the pseudogene TRBV3-2) and TRBJ1-4; 7 nucleotides match TRBD1. The germline V gene encodes CDR1 LGHDT and CDR2 YNNKEL (reference sequence). The CDR3 is 15 residues long. V shed 2 bases, J shed 3 bases, and the junction held 3 bases outside the gene matches. This CDR3 is CASSQSGGSNEKLFF. The CDR3 DNA is TGTGCCAGCAGCCAATCAGGGGGGTCTAATGAAAAACTGTTTTTT.

This clone has only a few counts. The chain links TRBV5-6 to TRBJ1-2; D gene unclear. CDR1 SGHDT and CDR2 YYEEEE come from the germline V gene. The CDR3 covers 15 residues. The V and J ends lost 4 bases and 4 bases respectively, with 17 bases between them. The CDR3 DNA sequence: TGTGCCAGCAGCCCCCTAGTCTCCCGGTCCTATGGCTACACCTTC. Translating gives CASSPLVSRSYGYTF.

This chain connects TRBV7-9 to TRBJ1-2; 7 bases fit TRBD1. Germline V gives CDR1 SEHNR, CDR2 FQNEAQ (reference sequence). V gave up 5 bases and J gave up 0 bases; unmatched junction bases: 3. The CDR3 has 14 residues. Here the CDR3 DNA reads TGTGCCAGCAGCCGGGACAGTACTAACTATGGCTACACCTTC. It specifies CASSRDSTNYGYTF.

The rearrangement joins TRBV24-1 to TRBJ2-5; TRBD2 matches 10 bases. CDR1 is KGHDR and CDR2 is SFDVKD in the germline V gene. The CDR3 contains 16 residues. V shed 4 bases and J 5 bases; nucleotides not matched to a gene: 9. CDR3 sequence: CATSDRAGGPPETQYF. The DNA of the CDR3 is TGTGCCACCAGTGACAGAGCGGGAGGGCCTCCGGAGACCCAGTACTTC.